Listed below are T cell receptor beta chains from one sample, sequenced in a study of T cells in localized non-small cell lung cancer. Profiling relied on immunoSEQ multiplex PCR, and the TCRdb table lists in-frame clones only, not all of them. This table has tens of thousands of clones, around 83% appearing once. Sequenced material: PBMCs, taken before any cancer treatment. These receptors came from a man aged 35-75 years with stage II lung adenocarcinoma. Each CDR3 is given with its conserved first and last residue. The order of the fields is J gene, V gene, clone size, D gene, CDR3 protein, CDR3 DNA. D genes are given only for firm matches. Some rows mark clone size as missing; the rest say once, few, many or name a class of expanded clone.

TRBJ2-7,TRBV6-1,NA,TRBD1,CASTEGQGSYEQYF,TGTGCCAGCACTGAGGGACAGGGATCCTACGAGCAGTACTTC
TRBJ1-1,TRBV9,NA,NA,CASSRRGGTEAFF,TGTGCCAGCAGCCGAAGGGGGGGAACTGAAGCTTTCTTT
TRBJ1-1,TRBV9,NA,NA,CASSVGVGTEAFF,TGTGCCAGCAGCGTAGGGGTGGGCACTGAAGCTTTCTTT
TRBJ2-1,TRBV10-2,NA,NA,CASSGAGYNEQFF,TGCGCCAGCAGTGGGGCCGGGTACAATGAGCAGTTCTTC
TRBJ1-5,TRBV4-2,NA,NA,CASSTRTDLMPQHF,TGTGCCAGCAGCACCAGGACAGACCTTATGCCCCAGCATTTT
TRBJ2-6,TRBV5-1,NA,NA,CASSLVVSGANVLTF,TGCGCCAGCAGCTTGGTGGTCTCTGGGGCCAACGTCCTGACTTTC
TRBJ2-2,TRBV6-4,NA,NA,CASSEREAGELFF,TGTGCCAGCAGTGAAAGGGAAGCCGGGGAGCTGTTTTTT
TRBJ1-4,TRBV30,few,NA,CAWSVNLQGKLFF,TGTGCCTGGAGTGTAAATCTTCAGGGAAAACTGTTTTTT
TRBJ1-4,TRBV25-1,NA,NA,CASSDPGTPTNEKLFF,TGTGCCAGCAGTGACCCCGGGACGCCAACTAATGAAAAACTGTTTTTT
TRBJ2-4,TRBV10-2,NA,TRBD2,CASTPGLAGGWGQNIQYF,TGCGCCAGCACTCCGGGACTAGCGGGGGGTTGGGGCCAAAACATTCAGTACTTC
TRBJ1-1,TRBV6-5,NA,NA,CASSYGGWNTEAFF,TGTGCCAGCAGTTATGGGGGTTGGAACACTGAAGCTTTCTTT
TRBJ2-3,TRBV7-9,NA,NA,CASSPVRRGTDTQYF,TGTGCCAGCAGCCCTGTCCGAAGAGGCACAGATACGCAGTATTTT
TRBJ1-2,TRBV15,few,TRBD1,CATSRDQGGHYGYTF,TGTGCCACCAGCAGAGATCAGGGGGGCCACTATGGCTACACCTTC
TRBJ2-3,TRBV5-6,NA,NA,CASSLEVNTDTQYF,TGTGCCAGCAGCTTAGAAGTGAACACAGATACGCAGTATTTT
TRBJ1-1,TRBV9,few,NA,CASSAQGNTEAFF,TGTGCCAGCAGCGCCCAGGGGAACACTGAAGCTTTCTTT
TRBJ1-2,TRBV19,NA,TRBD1,CASIGTGLYGYTF,TGTGCCAGTATCGGGACAGGGCTCTATGGCTACACCTTC
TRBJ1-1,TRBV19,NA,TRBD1,CASSIGDRGSEAFF,TGTGCCAGTAGTATAGGAGACAGGGGCTCTGAAGCTTTCTTT
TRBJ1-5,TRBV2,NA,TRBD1,CAGTGGNNQPQHF,TGTGCCGGGACAGGGGGCAACAATCAGCCCCAGCATTTT
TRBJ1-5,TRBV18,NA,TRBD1,CASSPQTGQPQHF,TGTGCCAGCTCACCGCAGACAGGGCAGCCCCAGCATTTT
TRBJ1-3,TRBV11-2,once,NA,CASSLVYPGNTIYF,TGTGCCAGCAGCTTAGTATACCCTGGAAACACCATATATTTT
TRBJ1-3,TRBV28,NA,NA,CASSLGAGTGNTIYF,TGTGCCAGCAGTTTGGGCGCGGGAACTGGAAACACCATATATTTT
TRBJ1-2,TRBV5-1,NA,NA,CASSLALQANGQGYTF,TGCGCCAGCAGCTTGGCCCTACAGGCTAACGGGCAGGGCTACACCTTC
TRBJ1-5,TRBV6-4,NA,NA,CASSPTQGKDQPQHF,TGTGCCAGCAGTCCCACACAAGGGAAGGATCAGCCCCAGCATTTT
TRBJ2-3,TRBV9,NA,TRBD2,CASSVGDYSTDTQYF,TGTGCCAGCAGCGTAGGGGACTACAGCACAGATACGCAGTATTTT
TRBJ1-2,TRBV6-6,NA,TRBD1,CASTDREGYYGYTF,TGTGCCAGCACGGACAGGGAAGGCTACTATGGCTACACCTTC
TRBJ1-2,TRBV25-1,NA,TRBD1,CASSGWTGSHGYTF,TGTGCCAGCAGTGGTTGGACAGGGAGTCACGGCTACACCTTC
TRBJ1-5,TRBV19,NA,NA,CASSIVAGAGDQPQHF,TGTGCCAGTAGTATAGTAGCCGGGGCAGGAGATCAGCCCCAGCATTTT
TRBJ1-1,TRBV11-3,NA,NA,CASSLEGGNTEAFF,TGTGCCAGCAGCTTAGAGGGAGGTAACACTGAAGCTTTCTTT
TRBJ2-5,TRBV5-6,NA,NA,CASSPDPQETQYF,TGTGCCAGCAGCCCGGACCCCCAAGAGACCCAGTACTTC
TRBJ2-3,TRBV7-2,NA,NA,CASSPGTRVGGTDTQYF,TGTGCCAGCAGCCCCGGGACACGAGTGGGGGGCACAGATACGCAGTATTTT
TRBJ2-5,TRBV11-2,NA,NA,CASSFRETQYF,TGTGCCAGCAGCTTCAGAGAGACCCAGTACTTC
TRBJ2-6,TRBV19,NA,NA,CASLGSTSGANVLTF,TGTGCCAGTCTAGGGAGTACCTCTGGGGCCAACGTCCTGACTTTC
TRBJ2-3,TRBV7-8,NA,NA,CASSPRGHTDTQYF,TGTGCCAGCAGCCCCAGGGGACACACAGATACGCAGTATTTT
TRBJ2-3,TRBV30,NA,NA,CAWKTIISGQDTQYF,TGTGCCTGGAAGACTATTATCTCCGGCCAAGATACGCAGTATTTT
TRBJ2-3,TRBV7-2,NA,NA,CASSLGVLDTQYF,TGTGCCAGCAGCTTAGGAGTCCTAGATACGCAGTATTTT
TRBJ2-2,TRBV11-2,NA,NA,CASSLGQGGPNTGELFF,TGTGCCAGCAGCTTGGGCCAGGGGGGGCCTAACACCGGGGAGCTGTTTTTT
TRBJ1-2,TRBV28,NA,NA,CASSRDGLDYGYTF,TGTGCCAGCAGTCGTGATGGGCTAGACTATGGCTACACCTTC
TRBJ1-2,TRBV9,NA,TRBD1,CASSSRTGESSNYGYTF,TGTGCCAGCAGCTCCCGGACAGGGGAATCCTCTAACTATGGCTACACCTTC